This TCR beta chain was captured in a study of shared T cell receptors in the human thymus (dated by TCRdb to 2020 to 2022). A note on the overall study: The study examined how self-reactive, shared T-cell receptor alpha chains are generated in the human thymus.

The CDR3 starts with the cysteine, ends with the phenylalanine, and has 18 residues. Of all the DNA, just the CDR3 is kept, 54 bases in frame from base 1. From a lookup of the germline V gene, CDR1 and CDR2 are SGHRS and YFSETQ. V is cut back by 0 bases and J by 2 bases, with 9 bases in the junction unmatched. Concerning this clone itself: The antigen it binds to is not known. No much larger clonotype is one base removed from it; base qualities were not supplied.

Libraries came from the immunoSEQ multiplex PCR assay. TCRdb provides this immuneACCESS table in a form limited to in-frame rearrangements. Some clones are lacking; in checked studies, under half of them reflect an unresolved V gene, and why the rest are absent is not known. The sample table shows some 700,000 clones, and roughly 90% are seen once. 0.0095% to 0.011% of the sample is taken by the ten largest. This same sample was also part of a study on human thymus T cells. That second report states: Donors were immunologically healthy infants undergoing open corrective cardiac surgery for congenital heart defects in Finland. The thymus tissue came from surgical resects taken out during corrective cardiac surgery. Both the thymic and the peripheral blood repertoires appeared to show biased V and J gene segment usage. The related research reported highly overlapping thymic TCR repertoires among unrelated individuals. TCR alpha and beta repertoires from under 10 infant thymus samples and a few related peripheral blood samples were characterized in the study. The cohort included about 6 male and a couple of female infants, with donor ages spanning 7 to 244 days. After being mechanically released from the tissue, thymocytes were kept at -70 degrees C in pellets of about 10-33 million cells. A QIAsymphony instrument was used to extract genomic DNA from the frozen cell pellets. The immunoSEQ multiplex PCR assay was used to amplify the TCRB and TCRAD loci from a standardized quantity of quality-controlled genomic DNA. The amplicons covered the V(D)J region and were long enough to include the CDR3 and to identify the V and J genes. The amplicons were sequenced on an Illumina platform via the commercial immunoSEQ service. Corrections for primer bias and sequencing errors followed previously described methods, while TCRAD and TCRB definitions were based on the IMGT database. The repertoires were analysed using immunoSEQ Analyzer 3.0 and VDJTools for basic statistics, V/J segment usage, diversity estimates, rarefaction and pairwise overlap. Diversity was estimated with Chao1, ChaoE, Efron-Thisted, Shannon and inverse Simpson indices, and also on datasets down-sampled to the smallest sample. Repertoire overlap was determined by strict matching of CDR3 nucleotide sequence, V gene and J gene, and Jaccard-based multidimensional scaling clustering was applied. On average, about 800,000 unique TCRB clonotypes were obtained from thymus samples, compared with about 86,000 from blood samples.

Input material: thymocytes. The source is a boy younger than two with a congenital heart defect. Donor details come from another sample of the same person, matched by shared clones. Recombination joined TRBV5-1 with TRBJ2-1, with 9 junctional bases fitting TRBD2. The sequence in DNA is TGCGCCAGCAGCTTGGGACTAGCGGTTACCGAGACCTACAATGAGCAGTTCTTC. Translation gives CASSLGLAVTETYNEQFF.